There are many counts of the clone carrying this TCR beta chain. MiXCR, applied by TCRdb to the 5' RACE reads, yields one record per CDR3 protein. Among 20,000 to 25,000 distinct CDR3 sequences, 4% to 5% were seen once, and the ten largest hold nearly 7.5%. Germline V lookup: CDR1 SNHLY, CDR2 FYNNEI. V was trimmed by 0 bases and J by 5 bases, leaving 4 bases between them. The CDR3 is 13 amino acids. Stated time point: sample taken at primary tumor resection. TCRs were sequenced from unsorted whole RNA of tumor, nontumor lung or PBMC. The data derive from a study of spatial heterogeneity in lung cancer. Whole-study context: Alpha-chain sequences were detected in numbers that were consistently lower than beta-chain sequences.

Sequencing was performed on PBMCs, taken at surgery. The receptor was isolated from a male donor with early-stage non-small cell lung cancer. The chain links TRBV2 to TRBJ2-2; D gene uncertain. The CDR3 DNA reads as TGTGCCAGCAGTGAAGCGTGGACCGGGGAGCTGTTTTTT. Translating gives CASSEAWTGELFF.